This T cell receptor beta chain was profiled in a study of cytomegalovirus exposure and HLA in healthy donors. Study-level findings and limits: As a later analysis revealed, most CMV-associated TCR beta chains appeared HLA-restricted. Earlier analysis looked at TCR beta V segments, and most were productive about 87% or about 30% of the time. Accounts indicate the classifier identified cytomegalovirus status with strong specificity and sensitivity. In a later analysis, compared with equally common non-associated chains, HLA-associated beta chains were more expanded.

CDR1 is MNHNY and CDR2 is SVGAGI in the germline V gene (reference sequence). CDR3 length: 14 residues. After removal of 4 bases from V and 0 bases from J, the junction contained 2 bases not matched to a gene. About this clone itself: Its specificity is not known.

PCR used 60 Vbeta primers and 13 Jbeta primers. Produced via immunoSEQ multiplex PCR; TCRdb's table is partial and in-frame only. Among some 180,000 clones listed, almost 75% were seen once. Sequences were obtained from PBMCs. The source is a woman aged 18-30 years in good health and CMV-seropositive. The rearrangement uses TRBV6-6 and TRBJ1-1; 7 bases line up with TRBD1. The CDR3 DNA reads TGTGCCAGCAGTTTGGGACAGTTGAACACTGAAGCTTTCTTT. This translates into CASSLGQLNTEAFF.